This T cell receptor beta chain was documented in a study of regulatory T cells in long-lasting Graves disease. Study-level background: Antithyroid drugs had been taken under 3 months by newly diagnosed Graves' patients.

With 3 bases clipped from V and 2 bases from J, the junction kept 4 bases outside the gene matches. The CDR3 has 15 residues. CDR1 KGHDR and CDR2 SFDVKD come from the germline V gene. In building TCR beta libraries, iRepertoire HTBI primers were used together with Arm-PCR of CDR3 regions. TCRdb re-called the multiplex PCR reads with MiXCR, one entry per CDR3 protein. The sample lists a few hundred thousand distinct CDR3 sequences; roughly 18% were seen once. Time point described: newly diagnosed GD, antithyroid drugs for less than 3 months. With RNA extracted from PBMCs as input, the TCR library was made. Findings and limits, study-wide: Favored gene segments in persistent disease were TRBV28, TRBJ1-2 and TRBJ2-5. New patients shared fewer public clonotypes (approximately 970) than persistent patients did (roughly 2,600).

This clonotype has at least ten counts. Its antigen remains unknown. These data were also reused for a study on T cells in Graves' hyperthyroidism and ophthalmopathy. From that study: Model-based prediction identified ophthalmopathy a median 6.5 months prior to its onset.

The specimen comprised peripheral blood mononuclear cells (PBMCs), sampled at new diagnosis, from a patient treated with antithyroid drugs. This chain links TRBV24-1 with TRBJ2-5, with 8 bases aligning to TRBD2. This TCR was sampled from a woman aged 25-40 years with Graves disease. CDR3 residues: CATSDPTSAQETQYF. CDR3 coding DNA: TGTGCCACCAGTGATCCGACTAGCGCTCAAGAGACCCAGTACTTC.